These 11 T cell receptor beta chains came from one sample sequenced in a study of blood T cells in healthy people across ages. Then a second PCR, running about 6 to 11 cycles, was carried out with a sample-barcoded 5' primer and a J-beta primer mix. TCRdb analysed the 5' RACE reads with MiXCR anew, one entry per CDR3 protein. The data contain hundreds of thousands of distinct CDR3 sequences, less than 40% of them singletons. What was sequenced was blood. These receptor sequences come from a woman older than 75 in good health.

With respect to this clonotype: Possible read error: a much larger clone is one base away. The rearrangement uses TRBV20-1 and TRBJ2-1, with D perhaps given as TRBD1 or TRBD2 (7 bases each). This CDR3 is 12 amino acids long. Between the trimmed V and J ends, which lost 6 bases and 13 bases, there was a span of 19 bases. Per the germline V gene, CDR1 is DFQATT and CDR2 is SNEGSKA (reference sequence). CDR3 region: CSAMTGRETQFF. CDR3 DNA: TGCAGTGCGATGACAGGGAGGGAGACCCAGTTCTTC.

The chain links TRBV3-1 to TRBJ2-7; no firm D call. V was cut by 0 bases and J by 0 bases, with 6 bases left in between. CDR1 is LGHDT and CDR2 is YNNKEL in the germline V gene (reference sequence). This CDR3 is built from 14 residues. The CDR3 bases are TGTGCCAGCAGCCAAGAGGGCAGCTCCTACGAGCAGTACTTC. It encodes CASSQEGSSYEQYF.

This clonotype was detected ten times or more. The V and J genes are TRBV7-2 and TRBJ2-7, with D maybe TRBD2 (6 bases). CDR3 length equals 15 residues. Germline-derived CDR1 and CDR2 are SGHTA and FQGNSA. V gave up 2 bases and J gave up 0 bases, with 11 bases separating them. For the CDR3, the DNA is TGTGCCAGCAGCTTAAGTGGGGGGACCTCCTACGAGCAGTACTTC. Translated: CASSLSGGTSYEQYF.

The rearrangement links TRBV12-3 or TRBV12-4 to TRBJ2-1; 7 nucleotides align to TRBD1. This CDR3 spans 12 amino acids. The trim removed 8 bases at V and 15 bases at J, leaving 13 bases unmatched. In nucleotides, the CDR3 is TGTGCCAGCCAGGGGGTCTCTGTAGTATGGTTCTTC. The encoded protein is CASQGVSVVWFF.

The gene calls are TRBV4-1 and TRBJ2-1; D perhaps matches TRBD2 (6 bases). In germline, CDR1 is MGHRA, CDR2 YSYEKL. The CDR3 sequence is 14 residues long. V lost 0 bases and J 13 bases, leaving 16 bases between the germline ends. The DNA for the CDR3 is TGCGCCAGCAGCCAAGAACTCGACCGGGAGACCCAGTTCTTC. It encodes CASSQELDRETQFF.

This clonotype has ten or more counts. V gene TRBV6-5 combines with J gene TRBJ1-1, with unresolved D. This CDR3 has 13 amino acids. Germline loops: CDR1 MNHEY, CDR2 SVGAGI. Between the trimmed V and J ends, which lost 0 bases and 6 bases, there was a span of 8 bases. The CDR3 reads CASSYSGIAEAFF. The CDR3, as DNA: TGTGCCAGCAGTTACTCAGGGATAGCTGAAGCTTTCTTT.

The J gene is TRBJ1-5, the V gene TRBV3-1, with a tentative D call TRBD1 (6 bases). CDR1 LGHDT and CDR2 YNNKEL come from the germline V gene (reference sequence). The CDR3 covers 14 residues. The V end was cut by 4 bases, the J end by 6 bases, with 13 bases between. This CDR3 reads CASSPYRAGQPQHF. CDR3 bases: TGTGCCAGCAGCCCATACAGGGCGGGTCAGCCCCAGCATTTT.

On this clonotype itself: Possible read error: a much larger clone is one base away. The V gene is TRBV5-1, the J gene TRBJ1-2; perhaps TRBD1 as D (5 bases). This CDR3 has 16 residues. CDR1 and CDR2 from the germline V gene are SGHRS and YFSETQ. Between the trimmed V and J ends, which lost 1 base and 8 bases, there was a span of 21 bases. DNA of the CDR3: TGCGCCAGCAGCTTGAGGAGCGGGGGGGAATCGAAGGGCTACACCTTC. Its translation: CASSLRSGGESKGYTF. The variable domain in full, with the rest retrieved from reference TRBV5-1 and TRBJ1-2, is KAGVTQTPRYLIKTRGQQVTLSCSPISGHRSVSWYQQTPGQGLQFLFEYFSETQRNKGNFPGRFSGRQFSNSRSEMNVSTLELGDSALYLCASSLRSGGESKGYTFGSGTRLTVV.

As regards this clonotype: A much bigger clone sits one base away, suggesting this may be a read error. The chain is built from TRBV7-3 and TRBJ2-2; 7 nucleotides line up with TRBD1. Germline CDR1 SGHTA, CDR2 FQGTGA. The CDR3 totals 13 residues. CDR3 sequence reads: CAGSPTGSGELFF. CDR3 nucleotides: TGTGCCGGCAGCCCGACAGGGTCCGGGGAGCTGTTTTTT. Together with reference TRBV7-3 and TRBJ2-2, the CDR3 gives the full variable domain: GAGVSQTPSNKVTEKGKYVELRCDPISGHTALYWYRQSLGQGPEFLIYFQGTGAADDSGLPNDRFFAVRPEGSVSTLKIQRTERGDSAVYLCAGSPTGSGELFFGEGSRLTVL.

About this clonotype: It may be a read error: a sequence one base away is much more abundant. This sequence joins TRBV5-1 and TRBJ1-2; D might be TRBD1 (5 bases). V was shortened by 3 bases and J by 8 bases, with 20 bases between the two germline ends. Per germline, CDR1 SGHRS and CDR2 YFSETQ. The CDR3 consists of 15 residues. CDR3 residues: CASSWAVGRVEGYTF. In nucleotides, the CDR3 is TGCGCCAGCAGCTGGGCGGTTGGCAGGGTGGAAGGCTACACCTTC.

This clonotype was seen at least ten times. The chain carries TRBV20-1 and TRBJ2-7, with no clear D. Germline CDR1 and CDR2: DFQATT and SNEGSKA (reference sequence). V was trimmed by 0 bases and J by 4 bases, leaving 13 bases between them. The CDR3 length is 14 residues. The CDR3 loop reads CSAREFQRRYEQYF. Written as DNA, the CDR3 is TGCAGTGCTAGAGAATTCCAGCGAAGATACGAGCAGTACTTC.